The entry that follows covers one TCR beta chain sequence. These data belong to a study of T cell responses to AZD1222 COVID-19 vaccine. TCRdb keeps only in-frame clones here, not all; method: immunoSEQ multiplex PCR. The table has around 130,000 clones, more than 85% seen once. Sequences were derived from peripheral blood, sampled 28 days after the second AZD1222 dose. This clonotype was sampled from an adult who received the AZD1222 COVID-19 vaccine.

CDR3 sequence (DNA): TGCGCCAGCAGCCAAGGGGGAGGGCCCTATGGCTACACCTTC. Its protein product is CASSQGGGPYGYTF. The V gene is TRBV4-1, the J gene TRBJ1-2, with unresolved D. Trimming pared 1 base from V and 4 bases from J, leaving 10 bases between. This CDR3 spans 14 amino acids. Germline CDR1 MGHRA, CDR2 YSYEKL.